Presented here are 3 T cell receptor beta chains from one specimen sequenced in a study of technical replicates of blood from a few donors. The data were produced by immunoSEQ multiplex PCR, yet TCRdb's version contains in-frame clones alone and is incomplete. Of 70,000 to 80,000 clones detected, about nine tenths appear once; the ten largest clones hold 0.35% to 0.4%. Sample: T cells isolated from PBMCs. These receptors originate from a human donor in good health. Some clones in this sample may be carry-over from other donors' samples.

J is TRBJ1-2 and V is TRBV6-5; TRBD1 matches at 10 bases. This CDR3 is 15 amino acids long. Germline CDR1 and CDR2: MNHEY and SVGAGI. The V segment lost 6 bases and the J segment 3 bases; nucleotides outside the gene matches: 7. In nucleotides, the CDR3 is TGTGCCAGCAGGAGAGGGACAGGGGAGGACTATGGCTACACCTTC. It translates to CASRRGTGEDYGYTF.

This clone was seen a handful of times. The chain joins TRBV11-2 to TRBJ1-2, with D perhaps TRBD1 (6 bases). The V gene's germline CDR1 is SGHAT and CDR2 FQNNGV. This CDR3 region has 12 residues. The V and J ends lost 5 bases and 6 bases respectively, with 10 bases between them. The CDR3 nucleotides read TGTGCCAGCAGCCAGACAGGCGATGGCTACACCTTC. It yields the protein CASSQTGDGYTF.

This rearrangement joins TRBV29-1 to TRBJ1-2; D gene uncertain. This CDR3 comprises 15 residues. Germline CDR1 reads SQVTM; CDR2 reads ANQGSEA. The V gene lost 5 bases and the J gene lost 2 bases, with 18 bases spanning the gap. The CDR3 spells CSVPQTEPGNYGYTF. CDR3 in DNA: TGCAGCGTTCCCCAGACGGAACCGGGGAACTATGGCTACACCTTC.